A single sample is the source of the 9 T cell receptor beta chains below, sequenced in a study of shared clonotypes between healthy human individuals. Data came from immunoSEQ multiplex PCR; TCRdb stores just in-frame clones and leaves some out. Of 640,000 or so clones listed, more than 70% are singletons. Sequencing input: memory CD4+ T cells sorted from blood. Subset of the sample: CD45RA-negative fraction. The origin of the receptors is a woman aged 25 to 39 in good health.

V usage is TRBV28 and J usage is TRBJ2-2; D remains ambiguous. The CDR3 length is 10 residues. Per germline, CDR1 MDHEN and CDR2 SYDVKM. The CDR3 loop is CGAGVGELFF. The CDR3 DNA sequence: TGTGGGGCCGGTGTCGGGGAGCTGTTTTTT. Together with reference TRBV28 and TRBJ2-2, the CDR3 gives the full variable domain: DVKVTQSSRYLVKRTGEKVFLECVQDMDHENMFWYRQDPGLGLRLIYFSYDVKMKEKGDIPEGYSVSREKKERFSLILESASTNQTSMYLCGAGVGELFFGEGSRLTVL.

The V gene is TRBV30, the J gene TRBJ2-5; TRBD1 is a possible D gene (6 bases). The germline V gene encodes CDR1 GTSNPN and CDR2 SVGIG (reference sequence). The CDR3 covers 13 residues. The CDR3 sequence: CAGVVRGRETQYF. DNA for the CDR3: TGTGCAGGGGTCGTCAGGGGCCGCGAGACCCAGTACTTC.

This clone was counted a few times. The chain joins TRBV7-9 to TRBJ1-5; 7 nucleotides agree with TRBD1. Germline V CDR1 and CDR2: SEHNR, FQNEAQ (reference sequence). The CDR3 runs 17 residues. V trimming: 1 base; J trimming: 0 bases; junction bases outside the gene matches: 6. CDR3 bases: TGTGCCAGCAGCTTAGATTTCGGGACAGATAGCAATCAGCCCCAGCATTTT. This sequence encodes CASSLDFGTDSNQPQHF.

The chain links TRBV2 to TRBJ2-1, with TRBD2 matching over 9 bases. The V gene end was trimmed by 8 bases and the J gene end by 14 bases; junction bases not matched to a gene: 7. The germline gives CDR1 SNHLY, CDR2 FYNNEI. The CDR3 totals 11 residues. CDR3 sequence: CASAAGGREFF. The CDR3 DNA sequence: TGTGCCAGCGCGGCTGGCGGGAGGGAGTTCTTC.

This clone has just one count. CDR3 residues: CASRDQGFGNQPQHF. CDR3 DNA: TGTGCCAGTAGGGATCAGGGTTTTGGCAATCAGCCCCAGCATTTT. This chain uses TRBV19 with TRBJ1-5, with a possible D match to TRBD1 (5 bases). V was cut by 6 bases and J by 2 bases, with 14 bases left in between. The CDR3 consists of 15 residues. Germline CDR1 and CDR2: LNHDA and SQIVND (reference sequence). Complete variable domain (other parts from reference TRBV19 and TRBJ1-5): DGGITQSPKYLFRKEGQNVTLSCEQNLNHDAMYWYRQDPGQGLRLIYYSQIVNDFQKGDIAEGYSVSREKKESFPLTVTSAQKNPTAFYLCASRDQGFGNQPQHFGDGTRLSIL.

The J gene is TRBJ2-1, the V gene TRBV4-1; D gene uncertain. This CDR3 comprises 15 residues. Germline-derived CDR1 and CDR2 are MGHRA and YSYEKL. Trimming left V 3 bases short and J 8 bases short, with 17 bases between. The CDR3: CASSHLSSASDEQFF. CDR3 sequence (DNA): TGCGCCAGCAGCCATTTGTCGTCGGCGTCGGATGAGCAGTTCTTC.

CDR3 protein: CAIRLPGQYF. CDR3 bases: TGTGCCATACGACTTCCCGGGCAGTACTTC. This chain joins TRBV19 and TRBJ2-7, with no clear D. The germline V and J ends were trimmed by 10 bases and 9 bases, with 13 bases remaining between them. The germline V gene encodes CDR1 LNHDA and CDR2 SQIVND (reference sequence). The CDR3 loop spans 10 amino acids. Filled out from reference TRBV19 and TRBJ2-7, the complete variable domain reads DGGITQSPKYLFRKEGQNVTLSCEQNLNHDAMYWYRQDPGQGLRLIYYSQIVNDFQKGDIAEGYSVSREKKESFPLTVTSAQKNPTAFYLCAIRLPGQYFGPGTRLTVT.

The chain is built from TRBV27 and TRBJ2-2; D may correspond to TRBD1 or TRBD2 (5 bases each). This CDR3 contains 14 residues. The germline CDR1 and CDR2 sequences are MNHEY and SMNVEV (reference sequence). Deletions cut 4 bases from V and 5 bases from J, with 11 bases between. CDR3 sequence: CASSWGTNTGELFF. The CDR3 DNA sequence: TGTGCCAGCAGTTGGGGGACCAATACCGGGGAGCTGTTTTTT.

The rearrangement joins TRBV5-1 to TRBJ1-3; TRBD1 might be the D (5 bases). V lost 3 bases, J lost 0 bases, and 13 bases lay in between. This CDR3 is built from 16 residues. CDR1 SGHRS and CDR2 YFSETQ come from the germline V gene. The CDR3 is CASSWSGTDSGNTIYF. The CDR3, as DNA: TGCGCCAGCAGCTGGTCCGGGACGGACTCTGGAAACACCATATATTTT.